Listed below are T cell receptor beta chains from one sample, sequenced in a study of T cells in Graves' hyperthyroidism and ophthalmopathy. TCRdb re-derived calls from the multiplex PCR reads in MiXCR, one entry per CDR3 protein. The sample lists 500,000 to 550,000 distinct CDR3 sequences, less than 25% occurring once. The sample consisted of blood. The origin of the receptors is a man aged 18 to 30 with Graves' hyperthyroidism. Each CDR3 is given with its conserved first and last residue. D genes are given only for firm matches. Size values are once, few and many counts, or a class for expanded clones, and some rows have none.

D: NA; size: NA; J: TRBJ1-1; V: TRBV27; DNA: TGTGCCAGCAGTTTATCGGAAGGGGGGGCGGAGAACTTT; CDR3: CASSLSEGGAENF
D: TRBD1; size: many; J: TRBJ1-2; V: TRBV20-1; DNA: TGCAGTGCTAGACCCACAGGGGGCCCTGGCTACACCTTC; CDR3: CSARPTGGPGYTF
D: TRBD1; size: once; J: TRBJ1-3; V: TRBV28; DNA: TGTGCCAGCAGCCCGACAGGGGGAAACACCATATATTTT; CDR3: CASSPTGGNTIYF
D: NA; size: few; J: TRBJ2-7; V: TRBV29-1; DNA: TGCAGCGTTGAACCTGAACAGGGCCCCAAATACGAGCAGTACTTC; CDR3: CSVEPEQGPKYEQYF
D: NA; size: few; J: TRBJ1-3; V: TRBV19; DNA: TGTGCCAGTAGTATTCTGGGAGACTACTCTGGAAACACCATATATTTT; CDR3: CASSILGDYSGNTIYF
D: NA; size: many; J: TRBJ1-5; V: TRBV6-5; DNA: TGTGCCAGCTCCTATTGGCAGAATAGCAATCAGCCCCAGCATTTT; CDR3: CASSYWQNSNQPQHF
D: NA; size: NA; J: TRBJ2-5; V: TRBV7-9; DNA: TGTGCCAGCAGCTTAGTCCCGGTTGGAGAGACCCAGTACTTC; CDR3: CASSLVPVGETQYF
D: TRBD1; size: many; J: TRBJ1-1; V: TRBV2; DNA: TGTGCCAGCACAAAGACAGGGAGTACTGAAGCTTTCTTT; CDR3: CASTKTGSTEAFF
D: NA; size: NA; J: TRBJ2-2; V: TRBV2; DNA: TGTGCCAGCGGGGCCGGGGAGCTGGTTTTT; CDR3: CASGAGELVF
D: NA; size: NA; J: TRBJ1-2; V: TRBV13; DNA: TGTGCCAGCAGCAACCGGGACCCCGTCCATGGCTACACCTTC; CDR3: CASSNRDPVHGYTF
D: TRBD2; size: NA; J: TRBJ2-5; V: TRBV11-1; DNA: TGTGCCAGCAGCTTACCGACTAGCGGGGGGGCCGGACAAGAGACCCAGTACTTC; CDR3: CASSLPTSGGAGQETQYF
D: TRBD1; size: many; J: TRBJ2-7; V: TRBV19; DNA: TGTGCCAGTAGTATGCAGACAGGGCCTAACTACGAGCAGTACTTC; CDR3: CASSMQTGPNYEQYF
D: NA; size: NA; J: TRBJ2-2; V: TRBV20-1; DNA: TGCAGTGCTAGAGATCTGGCTGAACGGGCCGGGGAGCTGTTTTTT; CDR3: CSARDLAERAGELFF
D: TRBD1; size: many; J: TRBJ1-2; V: TRBV30; DNA: TGTGCCGGGCCGGGACAGGGGGCTCCTGGTGAGGGCTACACCTTC; CDR3: CAGPGQGAPGEGYTF
D: NA; size: many; J: TRBJ1-1; V: TRBV27; DNA: TGTGCCAGCAGTCCGGACAGTCTGAACACTGAAGCTTTCTTT; CDR3: CASSPDSLNTEAFF
D: TRBD1; size: many; J: TRBJ1-2; V: TRBV30; DNA: TGTGCCTGGAAGACAGGGGTCTCTCGCTACACCTTC; CDR3: CAWKTGVSRYTF
D: NA; size: NA; J: TRBJ1-3; V: TRBV18; DNA: TGTGCCAGCTCACCGGGGCAGGGAGGTTCTGGAAACACCATATATTTT; CDR3: CASSPGQGGSGNTIYF
D: NA; size: many; J: TRBJ1-3; V: TRBV2; DNA: TGTGCCAGCACCCCCCCGGGGACCTCTGGAAACACCATATATTTT; CDR3: CASTPPGTSGNTIYF
D: TRBD1; size: NA; J: TRBJ1-2; V: TRBV6-1; DNA: TGTGCCAGCATCCCGCCGGGACAGGGGGCAGAGGGCTACACCTTC; CDR3: CASIPPGQGAEGYTF
D: NA; size: NA; J: TRBJ1-1; V: TRBV12-3/TRBV12-4; DNA: TGTGCCAGCATCAGATCCCCTTCAAACACTGAAGCTTTCTTT; CDR3: CASIRSPSNTEAFF
D: NA; size: NA; J: TRBJ1-2; V: TRBV12-3/TRBV12-4; DNA: TGTGCCAGCAGGGGCTTGAGAGGGGTGGGAAACTATGGCTACACCTTC; CDR3: CASRGLRGVGNYGYTF
D: NA; size: many; J: TRBJ2-7; V: TRBV28; DNA: TGTGCCAGCAGTACCCGGGACATTGCCTACGAGCAGTACTTC; CDR3: CASSTRDIAYEQYF
D: NA; size: many; J: TRBJ2-7; V: TRBV6-5; DNA: TGTGCCAGCAGTTACTCACCGGGGGCGCGTGACGAGCAGTACTTC; CDR3: CASSYSPGARDEQYF
D: NA; size: many; J: TRBJ2-7; V: TRBV30; DNA: TGTGCCTGGAGTGTCGGGCAGGAGCAGTACTTC; CDR3: CAWSVGQEQYF
D: NA; size: many; J: TRBJ1-5; V: TRBV19; DNA: TGTGCCAGTAGTATAGATAGCAGGCTCAGGCGGAATCAGCCCCAGCATTTT; CDR3: CASSIDSRLRRNQPQHF
D: NA; size: many; J: TRBJ1-2; V: TRBV30; DNA: TGTGCCTGGAGTCAACAGCTTGACGGCTACACCTTC; CDR3: CAWSQQLDGYTF
D: NA; size: few; J: TRBJ2-7; V: TRBV4-1; DNA: TGCGCCAGCAGCCAAATAATGGGGGCCAATAGCTCCTACGAGCAGTACTTC; CDR3: CASSQIMGANSSYEQYF
D: NA; size: many; J: TRBJ2-7; V: TRBV6-5; DNA: TGTGCCAGCAGTTACGACAGGAGTCTCTACGAGCAGTACTTC; CDR3: CASSYDRSLYEQYF
D: NA; size: many; J: TRBJ1-5; V: TRBV19; DNA: TGTGCCAGTAGTATAGACCCCCCCCAGTGGAGCAATCAGCCCCAGCATTTT; CDR3: CASSIDPPQWSNQPQHF
D: TRBD1; size: many; J: TRBJ2-6; V: TRBV6-2/TRBV6-3; DNA: TGTGCCAGCAGTAGAGAGGAGGACAGGGTGTTTATTAGGGACGTCCTGACTTTC; CDR3: CASSREEDRVFIRDVLTF
D: NA; size: many; J: TRBJ2-7; V: TRBV6-4; DNA: TGTGCCAGCAGGACGGACAGGGTGGCAGCGGGGGTCCGGGACGAGCAGTACTTC; CDR3: CASRTDRVAAGVRDEQYF
D: TRBD1; size: once; J: TRBJ1-2; V: TRBV5-1; DNA: TGCGCCAGCAGCTTGGTAGAGGACAGGGTCGCCCACAACTATGGCTACACCTTC; CDR3: CASSLVEDRVAHNYGYTF
D: NA; size: NA; J: TRBJ2-5; V: TRBV6-5; DNA: TGTGCCAGCAGTTACTCGAGTATAGCGGTCCAAGAGACCCAGTACTTC; CDR3: CASSYSSIAVQETQYF
D: NA; size: many; J: TRBJ1-2; V: TRBV12-5; DNA: TGTGCTAGTCAGGGGCCGAACTATGGCTACACCTTC; CDR3: CASQGPNYGYTF
D: NA; size: few; J: TRBJ1-3; V: TRBV11-3; DNA: TGTGCCAGCAGCTTAGGGAGAACCTCTGGAAACACCATATATTTT; CDR3: CASSLGRTSGNTIYF
D: TRBD1; size: NA; J: TRBJ2-5; V: TRBV5-1; DNA: TGCGCCAGCAGCTCGGGACAGGCTGGAGAGACCCAGTACTTC; CDR3: CASSSGQAGETQYF
D: TRBD2; size: many; J: TRBJ2-5; V: TRBV6-1; DNA: TGTGCCAGCACCTCGACTAGCGGGGGACTCGGGACCCAGTACTTC; CDR3: CASTSTSGGLGTQYF
D: TRBD1; size: many; J: TRBJ2-7; V: TRBV28; DNA: TGTGCCAGTATCATCGGGACAGGGTCCTACGAGCAGTACTTC; CDR3: CASIIGTGSYEQYF
D: NA; size: NA; J: TRBJ1-3; V: TRBV12-5; DNA: TGTGCTAGTGGTTTGGGGCTGTGGAGCTCTGGAAACACCATATATTTT; CDR3: CASGLGLWSSGNTIYF
D: NA; size: many; J: TRBJ1-6; V: TRBV6-1; DNA: TGTGCCAGCAGTGAAACCTGGACGGGGTATTCACCCCTCCACTTT; CDR3: CASSETWTGYSPLHF
D: NA; size: many; J: TRBJ2-7; V: TRBV28; DNA: TGTGCCAGCAATGGGGGAGCCTACGAGCAGTACTTC; CDR3: CASNGGAYEQYF
D: TRBD1; size: NA; J: TRBJ1-1; V: TRBV6-1; DNA: TGTGCCAGCAGTGAACCGACAGGGCCGGTTGAAGCTTTCTTT; CDR3: CASSEPTGPVEAFF
D: NA; size: many; J: TRBJ1-5; V: TRBV6-1; DNA: TGTGCCAGCAGTCGGGGACTTCTTAGCAATCAGCCCCAGCATTTT; CDR3: CASSRGLLSNQPQHF
D: NA; size: few; J: TRBJ1-6; V: TRBV12-3/TRBV12-4; DNA: TGTGCCAGCAGTTTAACGCCAGGGAAATATTCACCCCTCCACTTT; CDR3: CASSLTPGKYSPLHF
D: NA; size: few; J: TRBJ2-7; V: TRBV11-2; DNA: TGTGCCAGCAGCCCTACTCGGAAGTTTCGCGAGCAGTACTTC; CDR3: CASSPTRKFREQYF
D: TRBD1; size: few; J: TRBJ1-1; V: TRBV4-1; DNA: TGCGCCAGCAGCCATCCCGGGACAGGGATGAACACTGAAGCTTTCTTT; CDR3: CASSHPGTGMNTEAFF
D: NA; size: NA; J: TRBJ1-1; V: TRBV27; DNA: TGTGCCAGCAGTAAGGGGGGCCTTTACACTGAAGCTTTCTTT; CDR3: CASSKGGLYTEAFF
D: TRBD1; size: NA; J: TRBJ2-5; V: TRBV6-5; DNA: TGTGCCAGCAGTTACTCCGGGGGACAGGGGAGAGAGACCCAGTACTTC; CDR3: CASSYSGGQGRETQYF
D: TRBD2; size: NA; J: TRBJ2-5; V: TRBV20-1; DNA: TGCAGTGCTAGTCCCCGTAGCGGGAGGGCCGAAGAGACCCAGTACTTC; CDR3: CSASPRSGRAEETQYF
D: TRBD1; size: many; J: TRBJ1-2; V: TRBV18; DNA: TGTGCCAGCTCACCCAGACAGGGATTCTACCCTGGCTACACCTTC; CDR3: CASSPRQGFYPGYTF
D: TRBD1; size: many; J: TRBJ2-4; V: TRBV11-1; DNA: TGTGCCAGCAGCCCGGACAGGGAGGACGGCATTCAGTACTTC; CDR3: CASSPDREDGIQYF
D: NA; size: many; J: TRBJ2-2; V: TRBV12-3/TRBV12-4; DNA: TGTGCCAGCAGTCCCAGCTTACCCGGGGAGCTGTTTTTT; CDR3: CASSPSLPGELFF